The 8 T cell receptor beta chains presented below share a single source sample, sequenced in a study of blood T cell repertoires in COVID-19 (dated by TCRdb to about 2020). The library was prepared using the immunoSEQ multiplex PCR assay. TCRdb provides this immuneACCESS table in a form limited to in-frame rearrangements. Some clones are lacking; in checked studies, under half of them reflect an unresolved V gene, and why the rest are absent is not known. The sample contains under 400,000 clones, around 87% of them found a single time. The ten most abundant clones make up approximately 7% of the sample. The sample was peripheral blood. These receptors were collected from a young man with active or convalescent COVID-19.

The chain is built from TRBV11-3 and TRBJ2-3; a weak D match, TRBD2 (5 bases). The V end was cut by 5 bases, the J end by 5 bases, with 14 bases between. Germline loops: CDR1 SGHNT, CDR2 YENEEA. The CDR3 runs 14 residues. CDR3 in amino acids: CASSARGEEDTQYF. The CDR3 bases are TGTGCCAGCAGCGCCCGGGGAGAGGAAGATACGCAGTATTTT.

This clone showed up just once. The chain employs TRBV5-8 and TRBJ2-7, with TRBD1 matching over 7 bases. Trimming took 3 bases from V and 4 from J; bases not matched to a gene: 4. From germline, CDR1 is SGHTS and CDR2 YDEGEE. The CDR3 has 13 residues. The CDR3 coding sequence is TGTGCCAGCAGCTCTAGGGGGCTGTACGAGCAGTACTTC. Its translation: CASSSRGLYEQYF.

V usage is TRBV18 and J usage is TRBJ1-4; 7 bases align to TRBD1. The length of the CDR3 is 15 residues. Germline V gene sequence: CDR1 KGHSH, CDR2 LQKENI. The trim removed 4 bases at V and 6 bases at J, leaving 8 bases unmatched. The CDR3 DNA sequence: TGTGCCAGCTCACGCGCCGGGACAGACTATGAAAAACTGTTTTTT. It codes for CASSRAGTDYEKLFF.

This chain joins TRBV28 and TRBJ2-1; D uncertain. Between the trimmed V and J ends, which lost 2 bases and 8 bases, there was a span of 22 bases. The CDR3 consists of 17 residues. From germline, CDR1 is MDHEN and CDR2 SYDVKM. Here the CDR3 reads CASSLIPTPLLIYEQFF. In nucleotides, the CDR3 is TGTGCCAGCAGTTTAATTCCGACTCCTCTGCTAATATATGAGCAGTTCTTC. Complete variable domain (other parts from reference TRBV28 and TRBJ2-1): DVKVTQSSRYLVKRTGEKVFLECVQDMDHENMFWYRQDPGLGLRLIYFSYDVKMKEKGDIPEGYSVSREKKERFSLILESASTNQTSMYLCASSLIPTPLLIYEQFFGPGTRLTVL.

CDR3 in DNA: TGTGCCAGCAAGGGGTCCAGGGGGTTCTATAGCAATCAGCCCCAGCATTTT. As protein: CASKGSRGFYSNQPQHF. This sequence joins TRBV21-1 and TRBJ1-5; the table assigns TRBD1, which was not confirmed against the DNA. TRBV21-1 is marked as a pseudogene. CDR3 size: 17 residues.

The chain uses TRBV5-8 and TRBJ1-5, with 9 bases matching TRBD1. The CDR3 extends over 19 amino acids. The J segment lost 0 bases and the V segment lost 6 bases, leaving 16 bases of the junction unmatched. In germline, CDR1 is SGHTS, CDR2 YDEGEE. The CDR3 region is CASIPTGTGSFVSNQPQHF. The CDR3 DNA reads TGTGCCAGCATCCCTACCGGGACAGGGAGTTTTGTTAGCAATCAGCCCCAGCATTTT.

The rearrangement links TRBV28 to TRBJ2-6, with unresolved D. Germline-derived CDR1 and CDR2 are MDHEN and SYDVKM. The CDR3 runs 14 residues. Trimming removed 5 bases from V and 0 bases from J, with 5 bases in between. The CDR3 sequence is CASSILSGANVLTF. The CDR3 bases are TGTGCCAGCAGTATCCTCTCTGGGGCCAACGTCCTGACTTTC.

The J gene is TRBJ1-1, the V gene TRBV5-1, with D perhaps matching TRBD1 (5 bases). CDR3 size: 15 residues. Per the germline V gene, CDR1 is SGHRS and CDR2 is YFSETQ. Trimming pared 4 bases from V and 1 base from J, leaving 14 bases between. In DNA form, the CDR3 reads TGCGCCAGCAGCAAACAGGCAAAGGGGAACACTGAAGCTTTCTTT. Translation gives CASSKQAKGNTEAFF. Based on the CDR3 plus reference TRBV5-1 and TRBJ1-1, the full variable domain is KAGVTQTPRYLIKTRGQQVTLSCSPISGHRSVSWYQQTPGQGLQFLFEYFSETQRNKGNFPGRFSGRQFSNSRSEMNVSTLELGDSALYLCASSKQAKGNTEAFFGQGTRLTVV.